This record looks at one TCR beta chain sequence and its context. Which antigen it targets is not known. Within one base of it there is no much larger clone, and no base qualities were kept. The cohort comprised 666 healthy bone marrow donors. At the time of sampling, all cohort members were nominally healthy, though unrecorded immune exposures were likely present. The donor was CMV seronegative and was included in the group of a few hundred seronegative cohort members. A peripheral blood sample was collected from each donor, and TCR beta sequencing was performed on peripheral blood mononuclear cells. The Qiagen DNeasy Blood Extraction Kit was used to extract genomic DNA from the blood cell samples. Sequences PRHDT (CDR1) and FYEKMQ (CDR2) are obtained from the germline V gene (reference sequence). The CDR3 runs 11 residues from the cysteine to the phenylalanine. Left in the record is the CDR3 DNA by itself, 33 bases read in frame from the first base. Trimming removed 5 bases from V and 6 bases from J, leaving 8 bases between the germline ends.

Preparation of the library involved the immunoSEQ multiplex PCR assay. For the multiplex PCR, a mixture combining 60 forward primers for TCR Vbeta segments and 13 reverse primers for TCR Jbeta segments was used. A multiplex PCR assay on genomic DNA amplified the CDR3 region of rearranged TCR beta genes. On the Illumina HiSeq System, the amplified TCR beta libraries were sequenced as 87-base-pair reads. The source study handled its data this way. In a later analysis, 77 million or so unique TCR beta chains were counted across the roughly 670 repertoires, and around 11 million of these chains were shared by at least two donors. Raw reads were error-corrected and collapsed into unique sequences with a nearest-neighbor algorithm that merged closely related sequences to remove PCR and sequencing errors. Alignment of CDR3 sequences to IMGT reference sequences was used to assign V, D and J gene segments. For a sequence to be retained, a match of at least six nucleotides to both a V gene segment and a J gene segment was required. Rearrangements were classified as productive when the CDR3 lacked stop codons and remained in frame with V and J, and all other rearrangements were classified as non-productive. CDR3 was defined according to IMGT convention as the region running from the second conserved V-encoded cysteine to the conserved J-encoded phenylalanine. Sequences without an unambiguous match to a single V gene segment were excluded from the earlier analysis of 450 to 650 of the donors. In an earlier analysis of several hundred of the donors, V segments were called functional above 56.7% productive rearrangements and were called segregating when the between-donor standard deviation exceeded 5%. A statistical classification framework was built for diagnosing cytomegalovirus status from the catalog of TCR beta chain sequences. In a later analysis, V and J genes were assigned by comparing TCR nucleotide sequences against IMGT/GENE-DB human TR gene sequences. In a later analysis, CDR3 sequences and most-parsimonious VDJ recombination scenarios were assigned using the TCRdist pipeline. In a later analysis, each TCR beta chain was defined by its CDR3 amino acid sequence together with its V-gene family, and reads lacking a unique V-gene family were excluded. In a later analysis, 450 to 600 highly shared, low-generation-probability nucleotide sequences were removed to address suspected cross-contamination and a sequencing artifact. In a later analysis, a clonal expansion index was calculated for each public chain from normalized within-repertoire ranks of inferred template counts. In a later analysis, generation probabilities were computed with a VDJ recombination model fitted to out-of-frame rearrangements, and the resulting probabilities were checked against IGoR. A later analysis scored TCR-TCR, TCR-HLA and TCR-CMV co-occurrence with hypergeometric tests, applying a repertoire-size bias correction to TCR pairs. A later analysis estimated false discovery rates by permuting HLA or CMV assignments 20 times. In a later analysis, co-occurring TCRs were grouped with DBSCAN, and TCRdist sequence similarity was added when clustering was performed within HLA-allele-positive subsets. Co-occurrence clustering excluded repertoires with fewer than 30,000 or more than 120,000 public chains, plus five with anomalous nucleotide sharing. Held by TCRdb, this immuneACCESS table contains in-frame sequences only and omits some clones. Under half of the omission traces to an unresolved V gene where checked; the cause of the rest is unknown. V, J and clone size are those of that table, while D and trimming were read from the DNA. The sample table records around 220,000 clones; over 75% of these occur just once. The ten biggest clones cover 0.22% of the sample.

The source of the sample is a study of cytomegalovirus exposure and HLA in healthy donors listed by TCRdb under 2017. Study-wide context: An earlier analysis of several hundred of the donors reported 250 to 300 Gb of sequence data and 90 million to 120 million unique TCR beta sequences obtained from about 200 million T cells. An earlier analysis of 587 of the donors used high-throughput TCR beta sequencing to judge whether each TCR beta V gene segment behaved as functional or pseudogenic. The genetic ancestry cluster associated with self-reported Caucasian donors included over 65% of the 300 to 450 genotyped donors. Besides the first cohort of under 700 subjects, a separate validation cohort made up of around 120 different subjects was used. A later analysis re-analyzed previously published TCR beta repertoires from 600 to 850 donors and added high-resolution HLA genotyping to study TCR occurrence patterns. Across 300 to 500 genotyped donors of the cohort, an average of approximately 240,000 unique TCR beta nucleotide sequences per donor were sequenced, and roughly a sixth of those sequences were non-productive. An early release that covered approximately 600 HLA-typed donors contained about 300 gigabases of sequencing data and some 87 million unique TCR sequences. Every repertoire in the discovery cohort had been generated on one and the same sequencing platform. In a later genetic analysis, genome-wide SNP genotypes for about 65% of the roughly 670 donors were used, and that subset was treated as a discovery cohort. The study used immunosequencing to profile the T cell repertoires of hundreds of subjects and linked those repertoires to cytomegalovirus serostatus. In the later analysis, no new phenotypic data were used to find candidate immune exposures; instead, reliance was placed on TCR beta sequences and their occurrence across donors. The study aimed to test whether signatures of past pathogen exposure could be identified by cataloging public T cell receptors. Four or five DR-DQ haplotypes were treated as single units for association and clustering because of strong linkage in the cohort. Donor age, sex, ethnicity and CMV serostatus were compiled alongside the repertoire data. HLA typing covered class I and class II loci at four-digit resolution. Typing coverage varied by locus: roughly 629-630 donors for A, B, C, DRB1 and DQB1; approximately 500 for DQA1; 606 for DPA1; approximately 490 for DPB1. To predict cytomegalovirus infection status, the study brought together high-throughput TCR immunosequencing, statistical association of individual TCRs with disease status, and machine learning.

Results the study describes overall, beyond this receptor: V-gene and J-gene trimming of TCR beta chains was associated with a missense DCLRE1C variant in a later genetic analysis, and the association was replicated in an independent cohort. According to a later genetic analysis, donors in an Asian-associated ancestry cluster had fewer N-insertions in productive TCRs than the approximately 670-donor mean. Strong co-occurrence of HLA alleles, especially DR and DQ, made assigning TCR associations to individual alleles difficult. In both the original and validation cohorts, the classifier was reported to diagnose cytomegalovirus status with high specificity and sensitivity. Most TCR sequences were seen in very few donors, while some public TCRs were found in many individuals. A total of around 150 TCR beta chains were listed by the study as associated with cytomegalovirus. Because HLA typing was missing for some donors at each locus, association tests included only the typed subset. CMV serostatus was the only immune exposure information available for the cohort. The authors suggested that the approach could potentially be extended to other disease states and immunological phenotypes. Correlated functional status among segregating V segments might reflect linkage disequilibrium, but an unknown experimental factor could not be ruled out. The sequencing pipeline was judged likely to have produced a cluster of highly shared sequence variants as a technical artifact. The earlier analysis of a few hundred of the donors excluded some 16 rarely observed V segments, including chromosome 9 orphons, because counts were too low. The cohort was sequenced for TCR beta chains only, and without alpha or paired-chain data the features that could be detected were limited. Three of the identified cytomegalovirus-associated TCR beta chains were confirmed in vitro to be specific for cytomegalovirus antigens. Most CMV-associated TCR beta chains appeared to be HLA-restricted in a later analysis, and the HLA associations seemed to be driven largely by CMV exposure. A further reported finding was that TCR beta sequences accurately predicted the HLA-A and HLA-B alleles for most subjects in the first cohort. Roughly uniform sequencing depth across donors was assumed in presence/absence analyses, although this assumption may not hold. In a later analysis, HLA-associated TCR beta chains were found to be more clonally expanded and to have lower generation probabilities than equally common non-associated chains. The 87-base-pair reads could not distinguish some IMGT-functional V segments, including TRBV6-2 and TRBV6-3, so those segments were excluded. Broadly in line with IMGT annotations, most TCR beta V segments showed up in productive rearrangements about 87% or about 30% of the time in an earlier analysis of several hundred of the donors. Specific HLA alleles were associated with about 17,000 TCR beta sequences at a false discovery rate of 0.05 in a later analysis. A later analysis found that TCR association rates varied across HLA loci, with DRB1 alleles showing the most associated TCRs and HLA-C alleles the fewest. Several of the top co-occurrence clusters appeared to be linked to parvovirus B19, influenza, CMV and Epstein-Barr virus, according to a later analysis.

The source is a girl under 10 years old in good health and CMV-seronegative. The chain employs TRBV13 and TRBJ2-7; too little of a D gene remains to name it. Sequencing was carried out using PBMCs. The nucleotides read TGTGCCAGCAGCCCTCGTCGCGAGCAGTACTTC. Its protein reads: CASSPRREQYF.